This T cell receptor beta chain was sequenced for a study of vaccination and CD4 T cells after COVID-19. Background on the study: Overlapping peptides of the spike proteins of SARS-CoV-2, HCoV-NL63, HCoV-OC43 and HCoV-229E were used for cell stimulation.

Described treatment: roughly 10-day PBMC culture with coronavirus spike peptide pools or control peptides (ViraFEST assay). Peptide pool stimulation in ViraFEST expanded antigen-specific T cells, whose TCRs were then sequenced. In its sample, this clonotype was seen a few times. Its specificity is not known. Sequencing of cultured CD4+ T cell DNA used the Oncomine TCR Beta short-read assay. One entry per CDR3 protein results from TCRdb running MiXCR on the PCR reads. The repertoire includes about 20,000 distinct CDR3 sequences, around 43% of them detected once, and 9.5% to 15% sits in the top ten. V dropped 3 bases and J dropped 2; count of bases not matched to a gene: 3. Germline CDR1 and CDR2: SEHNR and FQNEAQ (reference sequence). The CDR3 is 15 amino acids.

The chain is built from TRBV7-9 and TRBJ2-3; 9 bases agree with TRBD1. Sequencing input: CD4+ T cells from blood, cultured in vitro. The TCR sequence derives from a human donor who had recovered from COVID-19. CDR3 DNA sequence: TGTGCCAGCAGCTTGGGACAGGGCATCACAGATACGCAGTATTTT. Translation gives CASSLGQGITDTQYF.